This passage covers 5 T cell receptor beta chains from one sample sequenced in a study of blood T cell repertoires in COVID-19. TCRdb's copy holds only in-frame clones and misses some; the assay was immunoSEQ multiplex PCR. The table includes a few hundred thousand clones, 82% detected once. Material: peripheral blood. The receptors here all came from a woman aged 18-30 years with acute or convalescent COVID-19.

The rearrangement uses TRBV2 and TRBJ2-5; 14 bases map to TRBD2. The length of the CDR3 is 19 residues. The trim removed 1 base at V and 2 bases at J, leaving 9 bases unmatched. CDR1 is SNHLY, CDR2 FYNNEI, per germline. The CDR3 is CASSEESGGLAGEQETQYF. The CDR3 nucleotides read TGTGCCAGCAGTGAAGAGTCTGGGGGACTAGCGGGAGAGCAAGAGACCCAGTACTTC.

The V and J genes are TRBV7-2 and TRBJ2-3; TRBD2 agrees at 8 bases. The CDR3 sequence is 19 residues long. From germline, CDR1 is SGHTA and CDR2 FQGNSA. V lost 1 base to trimming and J lost 3 bases; unmatched junction nucleotides: 15. The CDR3 bases are TGTGCCAGCAGCTTAGGAGCCGTCCGTAGCGGGAAAAGGACAGATACGCAGTATTTT. Translating it yields CASSLGAVRSGKRTDTQYF.

Worth noting for this clone: Within the sample, other DNA sequences also encode this same CDR3. The chain couples TRBV6-5 to TRBJ2-7; possible D gene TRBD1, 5 bases. The CDR3 sequence is 13 residues long. V lost 2 bases, J lost 2 bases, and 7 bases lay in between. The germline CDR1 and CDR2 sequences are MNHEY and SVGAGI. The CDR3 loop reads CASSYGAAYEQYF. The CDR3, as DNA: TGTGCCAGCAGTTACGGGGCAGCCTACGAGCAGTACTTC.

CDR3 sequence (DNA): TGTGCCAGCAGCCAAGCGGGACAGGGCCAAGAGACCCAGTACTTC. Residues: CASSQAGQGQETQYF. This rearrangement joins TRBV14 to TRBJ2-5; 9 bases are shared with TRBD1. V gave up 1 base and J gave up 1 base; unmatched junction bases: 1. Germline V gene sequence: CDR1 SGHDN, CDR2 FVKESK. This CDR3 has 15 amino acids.

The chain joins TRBV5-4 to TRBJ2-2; 11 positions agree with TRBD2. With 2 bases clipped from V and 2 bases from J, the junction kept 8 bases outside the gene matches. This CDR3 region has 18 residues. In germline, CDR1 is SGHNT, CDR2 YYREEE (reference sequence). CDR3 DNA sequence: TGTGCCAGCAGCTTAGGTACTAGCGGGAGACGAAACACCGGGGAGCTGTTTTTT. Protein sequence: CASSLGTSGRRNTGELFF.